These T cell receptor beta chains were read from a single sample in a study of shared clonotypes between healthy human individuals. Sequencing used immunoSEQ multiplex PCR; TCRdb keeps in-frame clones, though not all of them. This table has roughly 2.5 million clones, about 92% appearing once. The sample taken for sequencing was naive CD4+ T cells sorted from blood. The receptor set was obtained from a man between 18 and 29 years old in good health. Each CDR3 is given without its conserved first and last residue.

j_call: TRBJ1-3
v_call: TRBV7-9
cdr3_aa: ASSPPGSSGNTIY

j_call: TRBJ2-7
v_call: TRBV19
cdr3_aa: ASRDPGTGDHEQY

j_call: TRBJ1-2
v_call: TRBV20-1
cdr3_aa: SPGGYT

j_call: TRBJ1-1
v_call: TRBV7-8
cdr3_aa: ASSSGNRVGTEAF

j_call: TRBJ1-1
v_call: TRBV6-1
cdr3_aa: ASIRDGVNTEAF

j_call: TRBJ1-1
v_call: TRBV6-5
cdr3_aa: ASSYWGQGRNTEAF

j_call: TRBJ1-2
v_call: TRBV25-1
cdr3_aa: ASSASSGVYGYT

j_call: TRBJ1-1
v_call: TRBV11-2
cdr3_aa: ASSLGGYNTEAF

j_call: TRBJ1-3
v_call: TRBV2
cdr3_aa: ASSAEGLGNTIY

j_call: TRBJ2-7
v_call: TRBV15
cdr3_aa: ATREGLAEAYEQY

j_call: TRBJ1-1
v_call: TRBV6-5
cdr3_aa: ASKGYGTEAF

j_call: TRBJ1-1
v_call: TRBV6-6
cdr3_aa: ASTVHPTEAF

j_call: TRBJ1-2
v_call: TRBV6-5
cdr3_aa: AISWDRTNYGYT

j_call: TRBJ2-3
v_call: TRBV7-2
cdr3_aa: ASSTGLAGRTDTQY

j_call: TRBJ1-1
v_call: TRBV2
cdr3_aa: ASSRGGNTEAF

j_call: TRBJ2-1
v_call: TRBV15
cdr3_aa: ATSRGGASGRENEQF

j_call: TRBJ2-6
v_call: TRBV7-8
cdr3_aa: ASSWDQWTGANVLT

j_call: TRBJ1-4
v_call: TRBV5-8
cdr3_aa: ASSATLATNEKLF

j_call: TRBJ1-5
v_call: TRBV28
cdr3_aa: ASSYRDQPQH

j_call: TRBJ2-7
v_call: TRBV13
cdr3_aa: ASSLSGTSFPEQY

j_call: TRBJ2-7
v_call: TRBV6-6
cdr3_aa: ASTGPTGMEG